Presented here are 32 T cell receptor beta chains from one specimen sequenced in a study of T-cell memory formation after mild COVID-19. TCRdb called the 5' RACE reads again in MiXCR, with one record for every CDR3 protein. The sample has 250,000 to 300,000 distinct CDR3 sequences; 15% to 20% are singletons. Sequencing used PBMCs or a T cell subset sorted from them (not recorded which). These receptors were obtained from a man aged 18 to 30 who had mild COVID-19 (a few samples of this study predate the infection). Cell type and time point are not known.

This clonotype was observed a handful of times. The chain joins TRBV7-2 to TRBJ2-2; 9 nucleotides agree with TRBD2. This CDR3 is built from 18 residues. CDR1 and CDR2 from the germline V gene are SGHTA and FQGNSA. With V trimmed by 3 bases and J by 2 bases, 10 bases remained unmatched. CDR3 protein: CASSLVILAGANTGELFF. The CDR3 DNA reads TGTGCCAGCAGCTTGGTGATATTAGCGGGGGCAAACACCGGGGAGCTGTTTTTT.

This clonotype has a handful of counts. The rearrangement joins TRBV12-3 or TRBV12-4 to TRBJ2-2; a possible D gene is TRBD1 (6 bases). Between the trimmed V and J ends, which lost 3 bases and 6 bases, there was a span of 17 bases. This CDR3 region has 16 residues. The CDR3 protein is CASSFRAGDAAGELFF. The CDR3 DNA is TGTGCCAGCAGTTTCCGGGCAGGGGACGCGGCCGGGGAGCTGTTTTTT.

The chain couples TRBV28 to TRBJ1-5; D gene ambiguous. Germline CDR1 MDHEN, CDR2 SYDVKM. Deletions cut 5 bases from V and 0 bases from J, with 11 bases between. The CDR3 is 15 amino acids. The CDR3 DNA reads as TGTGCCAGCAGTGGGGAGCGGGGTAGCAATCAGCCCCAGCATTTT. Its translation: CASSGERGSNQPQHF.

This clonotype has more than one count but fewer than ten. The V call is TRBV7-2, the J call TRBJ2-7, with D unclear. This CDR3 has 12 amino acids. The germline gives CDR1 SGHTA, CDR2 FQGNSA. Trimming left V 5 bases short and J 2 bases short, with 7 bases between. This chain's CDR3 is CASSDFPYEQYF. CDR3 nucleotide sequence: TGTGCCAGCAGCGACTTCCCCTACGAGCAGTACTTC.

This clonotype was detected a few times. The V call is TRBV19, the J call TRBJ2-1; 8 nucleotides agree with TRBD2. The CDR3 covers 12 residues. Germline assignment: CDR1 LNHDA and CDR2 SQIVND (reference sequence). V trimming: 1 base; J trimming: 10 bases; junction bases outside the gene matches: 0. CDR3 amino acids: CASSIGTSEQFF. DNA of the CDR3: TGTGCCAGTAGTATAGGGACTAGCGAGCAGTTCTTC.

This clonotype was recorded at least ten times. V is TRBV12-3 or TRBV12-4 and J is TRBJ2-6; D gene ambiguous. The CDR3 is 14 amino acids. Trimming removed 6 bases at V and 2 bases at J, with 8 bases between. In DNA form, the CDR3 reads TGTGCCAGCAGCCTAGGTGCTGGGGCCAACGTCCTGACTTTC. As protein: CASSLGAGANVLTF.

At least ten counts were recorded for this clonotype. This rearrangement joins TRBV5-1 to TRBJ2-7; 11 bases line up with TRBD2. Germline trimming cut 0 bases from V and 3 bases from J; bases unmatched to any gene: 2. CDR3 length: 15 amino acids. Germline CDR1 is SGHRS and CDR2 is YFSETQ. The CDR3 DNA follows: TGCGCCAGCAGCTTGGCCCTAGCGGGGGGCTACGAGCAGTACTTC. Its protein is CASSLALAGGYEQYF.

This clonotype was seen a few times. The chain links TRBV7-9 to TRBJ2-5, with D unclear. This CDR3 is 13 amino acids long. V gave up 3 bases and J gave up 4 bases, with 9 bases separating them. Germline CDR1 and CDR2: SEHNR and FQNEAQ (reference sequence). The chain's CDR3 is CASSLSFRETQYF. DNA for the CDR3: TGTGCCAGCAGCTTGTCGTTCCGAGAGACCCAGTACTTC.

This clonotype occurred a few times. This sequence joins TRBV6-5 and TRBJ1-2; D unresolved. The CDR3 length is 15 residues. V lost 6 bases and J lost 8, with 22 bases in between. Germline V gene lookup returns CDR1 MNHEY and CDR2 SVGAGI. The DNA of the CDR3 is TGTGCCAGCAGCTCCCTCGTTGCGGGCTGGGGAGGCTACACCTTC. It translates to CASSSLVAGWGGYTF.

The V and J genes are TRBV6-2 or TRBV6-3 and TRBJ2-7; no reliable D call. Germline V gene lookup returns CDR1 MNHEY and CDR2 SVGEGT. V was cut by 2 bases and J by 6 bases, with 11 bases left in between. The CDR3 spans 13 residues. The CDR3 sequence: CASSYGVEREQYF. The CDR3 bases are TGTGCCAGCAGTTACGGGGTTGAGCGCGAGCAGTACTTC.

This clonotype was counted at least ten times. V usage is TRBV5-6 and J usage is TRBJ2-7; TRBD2 is a possible D gene (6 bases). V was trimmed by 3 bases and J by 4 bases, leaving 14 bases between them. The germline gives CDR1 SGHDT, CDR2 YYEEEE. This CDR3 is 14 amino acids long. CDR3 residues: CASSSYRGTYEQYF. Here the CDR3 DNA reads TGTGCCAGCAGCTCCTACCGCGGGACTTACGAGCAGTACTTC. The full variable domain, rest sourced from reference TRBV5-6 and TRBJ2-7, is DAGVTQSPTHLIKTRGQQVTLRCSPKSGHDTVSWYQQALGQGPQFIFQYYEEEERQRGNFPDRFSGHQFPNYSSELNVNALLLGDSALYLCASSSYRGTYEQYFGPGTRLTVT.

This sequence joins TRBV6-6 and TRBJ2-7; the D call may be TRBD1 or TRBD2 (6 bases each). V lost 2 bases, J lost 4 bases, and 24 bases lay in between. The CDR3 is 18 residues long. CDR1 MNHNY and CDR2 SVGAGI come from the germline V gene (reference sequence). CDR3 coding DNA: TGTGCCAGCAGTTACGGGCCCCCGTGGGGGGCTCACCTTTACGAGCAGTACTTC. Its protein product is CASSYGPPWGAHLYEQYF.

This clonotype was seen ten or more times. The V gene is TRBV18, the J gene TRBJ1-4; unclear D gene. Germline CDR1 and CDR2: KGHSH and LQKENI. V lost 3 bases to trimming and J lost 8 bases, with 7 bases between them. This CDR3 is built from 12 residues. The CDR3 region is CASSPFTEKLFF. In DNA, the CDR3 is TGTGCCAGCTCACCCTTTACGGAAAAACTGTTTTTT.

The chain has TRBV27 and TRBJ1-5, with a tentative D call TRBD1 (6 bases). V was pared by 4 bases and J by 1 base, with 11 bases between. This CDR3 spans 15 amino acids. CDR1 MNHEY and CDR2 SMNVEV come from the germline V gene (reference sequence). CDR3 nucleotides: TGTGCCAGCAGTTATATGGGGGCAAGCAATCAGCCCCAGCATTTT. Amino acids: CASSYMGASNQPQHF.

The chain has TRBV5-1 and TRBJ1-2; D gene ambiguous. The CDR3 sequence is 14 residues long. Per the germline V gene, CDR1 is SGHRS and CDR2 is YFSETQ. V was shortened by 4 bases and J by 4 bases, with 14 bases between the two germline ends. CDR3 sequence: CASSQQAEGYGYTF. For the CDR3, the DNA is TGCGCCAGCAGCCAGCAGGCAGAGGGCTATGGCTACACCTTC.

This clonotype was seen a handful of times. The genes are TRBV5-1 and TRBJ2-7; D ambiguous. CDR3 length: 12 amino acids. V lost 2 bases, J lost 7 bases, and 10 bases lay in between. Germline CDR1 reads SGHRS; CDR2 reads YFSETQ. CDR3 nucleotides: TGCGCCAGCAGCTTCCTTGGAGATGAGCAGTACTTC. Translation gives CASSFLGDEQYF. Complete variable domain (other parts from reference TRBV5-1 and TRBJ2-7): KAGVTQTPRYLIKTRGQQVTLSCSPISGHRSVSWYQQTPGQGLQFLFEYFSETQRNKGNFPGRFSGRQFSNSRSEMNVSTLELGDSALYLCASSFLGDEQYFGPGTRLTVT.

This clonotype turned up a few times. The chain links TRBV12-3 or TRBV12-4 to TRBJ1-5; D not certain. The CDR3 covers 14 residues. The germline V and J ends were trimmed by 3 bases and 5 bases, with 11 bases remaining between them. The CDR3 region is CASSFPGRYQPQHF. The CDR3 nucleotides are TGTGCCAGCAGTTTTCCCGGGAGGTATCAGCCCCAGCATTTT.

The V and J genes are TRBV7-9 and TRBJ2-4; D is unresolved. Looked up from germline, CDR1 is SEHNR and CDR2 is FQNEAQ (reference sequence). V dropped 0 bases and J dropped 6 bases, with 9 bases sitting between them. The CDR3 length is 14 residues. CDR3 residues: CASSLAGEPNIQYF. The CDR3 nucleotides are TGTGCCAGCAGCTTAGCCGGTGAACCAAACATTCAGTACTTC.

This clonotype was recorded a few times. The chain recombines TRBV12-3 or TRBV12-4 with TRBJ2-3, with a weak D call TRBD2 (5 bases). The CDR3 contains 14 residues. The V gene lost 7 bases and the J gene lost 1 base, with 12 bases spanning the gap. The CDR3 DNA is TGTGCCAGCATGCCCGGACTGCGCACAGATACGCAGTATTTT. It specifies CASMPGLRTDTQYF.

The chain carries TRBV5-1 and TRBJ2-7, with TRBD1 matching over 9 bases. V was pared by 0 bases and J by 5 bases, with 9 bases of the junction left unmatched. The CDR3 totals 16 residues. Germline CDR1 is SGHRS and CDR2 is YFSETQ. In DNA form, the CDR3 reads TGCGCCAGCAGCTTGGCCTCTTCCGGACAGGGGCACGAGCAGTACTTC. This encodes CASSLASSGQGHEQYF.

This clonotype was seen only a few times. The chain joins TRBV3-1 to TRBJ2-2; D uncertain. The ends were cut back, 2 bases at V and 1 base at J, with 8 bases in the middle. Germline V CDR1 and CDR2: LGHDT, YNNKEL (reference sequence). The CDR3 length is 15 residues. In DNA, the CDR3 is TGTGCCAGCAGCCAACGACTCGTGAACACCGGGGAGCTGTTTTTT. This translates into CASSQRLVNTGELFF. The full variable domain, in which reference TRBV3-1 and TRBJ2-2 provide the parts outside the CDR3, is DTAVSQTPKYLVTQMGNDKSIKCEQNLGHDTMYWYKQDSKKFLKIMFSYNNKELIINETVPNRFSPKSPDKAHLNLHINSLELGDSAVYFCASSQRLVNTGELFFGEGSRLTVL.

The V and J genes are TRBV2 and TRBJ1-1; D ambiguous. V lost 3 bases and J 5 bases, leaving 13 bases between the germline ends. Germline V lookup: CDR1 SNHLY, CDR2 FYNNEI. The CDR3 is made up of 14 amino acids. The CDR3 DNA reads as TGTGCCAGCAGTGACCAGCGTTTTGAGACTGAAGCTTTCTTT. It encodes CASSDQRFETEAFF.

This clonotype occurred a few times. The chain carries TRBV7-6 and TRBJ2-3; TRBD2 matches 13 bases. The CDR3 has 18 residues. Germline V gives CDR1 SGHVS, CDR2 FNYEAQ. Trimming cost V 1 base and J 4 bases; bases outside gene matches: 8. CDR3 amino acids: CASSLGRTSGGDSDTQYF. CDR3 bases: TGTGCCAGCAGCTTAGGCCGAACTAGCGGGGGGGATTCAGATACGCAGTATTTT.

This chain uses TRBV5-1 with TRBJ1-4; D perhaps matches TRBD1 (5 bases). The germline V gene encodes CDR1 SGHRS and CDR2 YFSETQ. The V end was cut by 0 bases, the J end by 4 bases, with 7 bases between. The CDR3 spans 14 residues. In DNA form, the CDR3 reads TGCGCCAGCAGCTTGGAAGGGGTTAATGAAAAACTGTTTTTT. Its protein product is CASSLEGVNEKLFF.

The chain combines TRBV12-3 or TRBV12-4 with TRBJ2-5; the match to TRBD2 covers 7 bases. V gave up 5 bases and J gave up 1 base; unmatched junction bases: 4. The length of the CDR3 is 14 residues. The CDR3 DNA reads TGTGCCAGCAGTGTGGGGGGGTTCCAAGAGACCCAGTACTTC. Translated, it gives CASSVGGFQETQYF.

This clonotype was recorded at least ten times. The rearrangement uses TRBV4-1 and TRBJ2-3; D is perhaps TRBD2 (6 bases). CDR3 length: 16 amino acids. Germline loops: CDR1 MGHRA, CDR2 YSYEKL. Trimming took 0 bases from V and 2 from J, leaving 12 bases between them. The CDR3 here is CASSQEAGPNTDTQYF. The CDR3 nucleotides read TGCGCCAGCAGCCAAGAGGCGGGGCCCAACACAGATACGCAGTATTTT.

This clonotype was observed a few times. V is TRBV6-5 and J is TRBJ2-2, with TRBD1 matching over 7 bases. The V gene end was trimmed by 4 bases and the J gene end by 3 bases; junction bases not matched to a gene: 5. The CDR3 runs to 15 residues. Germline V gives CDR1 MNHEY, CDR2 SVGAGI. In DNA, the CDR3 is TGTGCCAGCAGTTTCCGGCAGGGGGACACCGGGGAGCTGTTTTTT. Protein product: CASSFRQGDTGELFF.

The genes are TRBV24-1 and TRBJ2-5, with 7 bases fitting TRBD1. CDR1 and CDR2 (germline): KGHDR, SFDVKD. V shed 4 bases and J 2 bases; nucleotides not matched to a gene: 6. This CDR3 has 15 amino acids. CDR3 nucleotides: TGTGCCACCAGTGACAGACAGGGTCTACAAGAGACCCAGTACTTC. Translating gives CATSDRQGLQETQYF.

The chain links TRBV4-1 to TRBJ2-1; the D gene is possibly TRBD1 (5 bases). This CDR3 spans 14 amino acids. The germline V and J ends were trimmed by 1 base and 8 bases, with 12 bases remaining between them. Germline assignment: CDR1 MGHRA and CDR2 YSYEKL. CDR3 residues: CASSQVAGWDEQFF. The DNA of the CDR3 is TGCGCCAGCAGCCAAGTCGCAGGGTGGGATGAGCAGTTCTTC.

This clonotype was recorded at least ten times. An end of the junction does not agree with germline; a read error may underlie this. The chain links TRBV5-1 to TRBJ2-3, with TRBD1 identical over 7 bases. CDR1 is SGHRS and CDR2 is YFSETQ in the germline V gene. The CDR3 runs to 14 residues. The CDR3 DNA follows: TGTGCCAGCAGCCTCCAGGGGGGCACAGATACGCAGTATTTT. Protein sequence: CASSLQGGTDTQYF.

The chain uses TRBV4-3 and TRBJ2-1; maybe TRBD1 (6 bases). The CDR3 is made up of 14 amino acids. Germline loops: CDR1 LGHNA, CDR2 YSLEER. The germline V and J ends were trimmed by 1 base and 8 bases, with 12 bases remaining between them. The CDR3 sequence is CASSQGLAGDEQFF. CDR3 in DNA: TGCGCCAGCAGCCAAGGCCTAGCAGGGGATGAGCAGTTCTTC.

J is TRBJ2-1 and V is TRBV29-1, with D uncertain. CDR1 is SQVTM, CDR2 ANQGSEA, per germline. The CDR3 has 14 amino acids. V lost 0 bases, J lost 0 bases, and 6 bases lay in between. DNA for the CDR3: TGCAGCGTTGAAGAGCAAAGCTCCTACAATGAGCAGTTCTTC. As protein: CSVEEQSSYNEQFF.